The subject of this entry is one T cell receptor (beta chain). Its antigen is still unknown. TCRdb re-called the 5' RACE reads; one entry per CDR3 protein, DNA not given. This table lists almost 450,000 distinct CDR3 sequences. These data belong to a study of T cells expressing NK-cell markers. Study as a whole: Seven of the eight sequenced donors were HCMV-seropositive; one was seronegative.

Findings and caveats of the study: Topping the CD3+CD56-NKG2C+ fraction as well were these clonotypes, in four donors. The HCMV specificity of the expanded NKG2C+ T cell clones stayed unresolved.

CDR3 length equals 13 residues. Germline CDR1 WSHSY, CDR2 SAAADI. The chain recombines TRBV10-2 with TRBJ2-3; TCRdb gives TRBD2 as the D gene, but with no DNA this cannot be confirmed. The clonotype was recovered from a woman between 18 and 75 years old in good health. The sample was blood T cells: a sorted CD56 or NKG2C T cell subset, CD4+ or CD8+ T cells, or bulk PBMC T cells (not recorded which). The CDR3 protein is CASSGGITDTQYF.